The 2 T cell receptor beta chains presented below share a single source sample, sequenced in a study of T cells after yellow fever vaccination. In TCRdb, the 5' RACE reads were re-called with MiXCR into one record per CDR3 protein. The table includes hundreds of thousands of distinct CDR3 sequences, 8.5% to 10% detected once. This specimen was CD4+ T cells sorted from PBMCs, taken 5 days after the yellow fever booster vaccination. Receptors originate from a man younger than 30 who received the YFV17D yellow fever vaccine.

This sequence joins TRBV12-3 or TRBV12-4 and TRBJ1-2, with TRBD1 matching over 8 bases. J lost 7 bases, V lost 5 bases, and 6 bases had no gene match. The CDR3 sequence is 13 residues long. The CDR3 sequence: CASSQRQGSGYTF. In DNA form, the CDR3 reads TGTGCCAGCAGTCAACGACAGGGGTCTGGCTACACCTTC.

The chain is built from TRBV27 and TRBJ2-7; D ambiguous. There are 13 residues in the CDR3. CDR1 is MNHEY, CDR2 SMNVEV, per germline (reference sequence). Trimming took 3 bases from V and 1 from J, leaving 7 bases between them. CDR3 in amino acids: CASSLKASYEQYF. As DNA, the CDR3 is TGTGCCAGCAGTTTGAAGGCATCCTACGAGCAGTACTTC.